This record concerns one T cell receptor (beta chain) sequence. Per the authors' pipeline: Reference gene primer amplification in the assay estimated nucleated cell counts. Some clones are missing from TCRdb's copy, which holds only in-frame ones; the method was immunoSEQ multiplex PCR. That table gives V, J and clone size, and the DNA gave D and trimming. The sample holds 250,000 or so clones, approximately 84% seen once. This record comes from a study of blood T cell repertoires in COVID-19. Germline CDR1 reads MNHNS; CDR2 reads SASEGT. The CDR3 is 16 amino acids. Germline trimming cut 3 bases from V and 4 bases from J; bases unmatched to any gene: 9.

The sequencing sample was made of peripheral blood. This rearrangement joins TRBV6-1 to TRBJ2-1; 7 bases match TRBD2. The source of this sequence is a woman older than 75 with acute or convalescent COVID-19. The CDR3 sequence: CASSDQGGRVYNEQFF. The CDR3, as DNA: TGTGCCAGCAGTGATCAGGGCGGGAGAGTGTACAATGAGCAGTTCTTC.